These 21 T cell receptor beta chains were sequenced from one sample in a study of metastatic and nonmetastatic thyroid tumors. All patients reached thyroid surgery having received no treatment beforehand. TCRdb redid the clone calls on the PCR reads using MiXCR. Of 72,000 or so clones listed, about 17% are singletons. The sample taken for sequencing was blood. The receptors originated from a female donor with papillary thyroid cancer or a benign thyroid nodule (not recorded which). Some clones in this sample may be carry-over from other donors' samples.

This chain uses TRBV28 with TRBJ1-4; the D gene is possibly TRBD1 (6 bases). This CDR3 is 15 amino acids long. The germline V gene encodes CDR1 MDHEN and CDR2 SYDVKM. Trimming shortened V by 1 base and J by 5 bases, and 11 bases separated the two germline ends. CDR3 DNA: TGTGCCAGCAGTTTATTGGGGGGCGGGAATGAAAAACTGTTTTTT. It translates to CASSLLGGGNEKLFF.

Note on this clone: This CDR3 is also generated by other DNA sequences in the sample. The chain uses TRBV5-6 and TRBJ2-7, with a possible D match to TRBD2 (6 bases). Germline V gene data show CDR1 as SGHDT and CDR2 as YYEEEE. There are 11 residues in the CDR3. V was clipped by 4 bases and J by 7 bases, with 9 bases between them. The CDR3 bases are TGTGCCAGCAGCGGGACTGAAGAGCAGTACTTC. Translating it yields CASSGTEEQYF.

This clone turned up a few times. V usage is TRBV12-3 or TRBV12-4 and J usage is TRBJ1-1; D is uncertain. V lost 7 bases and J lost 5, with 14 bases in between. CDR3 length: 13 residues. This CDR3 reads CASNENDGTEAFF. CDR3 nucleotide sequence: TGTGCCAGCAACGAGAACGATGGGACTGAAGCTTTCTTT.

The chain uses TRBV6-1 and TRBJ1-4, with 7 bases fitting TRBD1. Germline values: CDR1 MNHNS, CDR2 SASEGT. V shed 3 bases and J 7 bases; nucleotides not matched to a gene: 5. CDR3 length equals 14 residues. CDR3 residues: CASSDHRGSEKLFF. The CDR3 nucleotides read TGTGCCAGCAGTGACCACAGGGGTAGTGAAAAACTGTTTTTT.

This clone was detected many times. J is TRBJ2-2 and V is TRBV12-3 or TRBV12-4; a weak D match, TRBD1 (5 bases). This CDR3 is built from 15 residues. The V gene lost 3 bases and the J gene lost 0 bases, with 8 bases spanning the gap. The CDR3 spells CASSLGRANTGELFF. Written as DNA, the CDR3 is TGTGCCAGCAGTTTGGGCAGGGCGAACACCGGGGAGCTGTTTTTT.

The rearrangement links TRBV2 to TRBJ2-7; D unclear. The CDR3 spans 14 residues. CDR1 is SNHLY, CDR2 FYNNEI, per germline. The ends were cut back, 1 base at V and 2 bases at J, with 9 bases in the middle. The CDR3 is CASSEDLGTYEQYF. The DNA of the CDR3 is TGTGCCAGCAGTGAAGATCTGGGAACCTACGAGCAGTACTTC.

This clone was detected many times. The chain carries TRBV13 and TRBJ2-3, with D unclear. This CDR3 region has 14 residues. The V gene lost 5 bases and the J gene lost 6 bases, with 15 bases spanning the gap. Germline CDR1 reads PRHDT; CDR2 reads FYEKMQ (reference sequence). The CDR3 DNA sequence: TGTGCCAGCAGCGAAGGACCTCTACCTGATACGCAGTATTTT. Protein sequence: CASSEGPLPDTQYF.

This clone was counted ten times or more. The chain links TRBV6-1 to TRBJ2-7; 8 bases align to TRBD1. The V and J ends lost 4 bases and 5 bases, in that order; junction bases with no gene match: 7. This CDR3 region has 14 residues. Per germline, CDR1 MNHNS and CDR2 SASEGT. The chain's CDR3 is CASSVNRGSDEQYF. The CDR3 DNA reads TGTGCCAGCAGTGTCAACAGGGGGAGCGACGAGCAGTACTTC.

The chain has TRBV4-1 and TRBJ1-4; D is undetermined. The ends were cut back, 2 bases at V and 8 bases at J, with 9 bases in the middle. CDR1 is MGHRA, CDR2 YSYEKL, per germline. CDR3 length equals 13 residues. CDR3 loop: CASSQQMIEKLFF. CDR3 in DNA: TGCGCCAGCAGCCAACAAATGATAGAAAAACTGTTTTTT.

The chain has TRBV30 and TRBJ2-3, with no clear D. The CDR3 totals 14 residues. Germline V CDR1 and CDR2: GTSNPN, SVGIG (reference sequence). Trimming shortened V by 3 bases and J by 0 bases, and 10 bases separated the two germline ends. CDR3 residues: CAWRLSASTDTQYF. The CDR3 nucleotides read TGTGCCTGGAGGTTATCGGCTAGCACAGATACGCAGTATTTT.

This rearrangement joins TRBV5-1 to TRBJ1-2, with 7 positions matching TRBD1. This CDR3 is 13 amino acids long. J lost 8 bases, V lost 4 bases, and 8 bases had no gene match. Germline V gene lookup returns CDR1 SGHRS and CDR2 YFSETQ. The CDR3 DNA is TGCGCCAGCAGCCAACAGGGGAGTTTCGGCTACACCTTC. As protein: CASSQQGSFGYTF.

This clone was counted at least ten times. This chain connects TRBV5-1 to TRBJ1-1, with D unclear. The CDR3 runs to 12 residues. V lost 4 bases and J 3 bases, leaving 7 bases between the germline ends. The germline V gene has CDR1 SGHRS and CDR2 YFSETQ. CDR3 sequence: CASSLRDTEAFF. CDR3 sequence (DNA): TGCGCCAGCAGCCTTAGGGACACTGAAGCTTTCTTT.

This clone was found a few times. The V gene is TRBV28, the J gene TRBJ1-6; TRBD1 aligns across 8 bases. CDR3 length: 19 residues. Trimming at V came to 1 base and at J to 9 bases, leaving 17 bases not matched to a gene. Germline CDR1 is MDHEN and CDR2 is SYDVKM. CDR3 sequence: CASSLLGERTGSRGSPLHF. The CDR3 nucleotides read TGTGCCAGCAGTTTATTAGGGGAAAGGACAGGGTCCAGGGGTTCACCCCTCCACTTT.

In this sample, this clone turned up many times. J is TRBJ1-1 and V is TRBV18; no firm D call. With 6 bases removed from V and 7 bases from J, the gap between germline ends came to 18 bases. The CDR3 sequence is 14 residues long. Germline V lookup: CDR1 KGHSH, CDR2 LQKENI. CDR3 nucleotide sequence: TGTGCCAGCTCGATCGGGATAGTCTCGGGTGAAGCTTTCTTT. This encodes CASSIGIVSGEAFF.

This clone has ten or more counts. The J gene is TRBJ2-3, the V gene TRBV11-1, with D hard to call. CDR1 and CDR2 (germline): SGHAT, FQDESV (reference sequence). CDR3 length: 13 residues. Trimming stripped 2 bases from V and 4 bases from J, with 7 bases between. The CDR3 protein is CASSLRRADTQYF. The CDR3 bases are TGTGCCAGCAGCTTAAGAAGGGCAGATACGCAGTATTTT.

V and J are TRBV19 and TRBJ1-2; D possibly corresponds to TRBD1 (5 bases). CDR1 LNHDA and CDR2 SQIVND come from the germline V gene (reference sequence). This CDR3 is 13 amino acids long. V lost 5 bases and J 4 bases, leaving 11 bases between the germline ends. In nucleotides, the CDR3 is TGTGCCAGTAGTCCGGGGGTTAGCTATGGCTACACCTTC. Residues: CASSPGVSYGYTF.

The CDR3 spells CASSVGSTSTDTQYF. CDR3 nucleotides: TGTGCCAGCAGTGTCGGGAGTACTAGCACAGATACGCAGTATTTT. V and J are TRBV2 and TRBJ2-3, with D possibly TRBD2 on 6 matching bases. In germline, CDR1 is SNHLY, CDR2 FYNNEI. This CDR3 is 15 amino acids long. Trimming cost V 4 bases and J 0 bases, with 11 bases left between them. Supplemented by reference TRBV2 and TRBJ2-3, the full variable domain reads EPEVTQTPSHQVTQMGQEVILRCVPISNHLYFYWYRQILGQKVEFLVSFYNNEISEKSEIFDDQFSVERPDGSNFTLKIRSTKLEDSAMYFCASSVGSTSTDTQYFGPGTRLTVL.

Comments on this clone: One end of the junction fails to match germline, which may point to a read error. J is TRBJ2-1 and V is TRBV11-2, with 12 bases that match TRBD2. The CDR3 length is 18 residues. The germline gives CDR1 SGHAT, CDR2 FQNNGV. DNA of the CDR3: TGTGCCAGCAGCCTAGACCCCAGGACTAGCGGGAAGAACAATGAGCAGTTCTTC. It codes for CASSLDPRTSGKNNEQFF. The whole variable domain, filled in from reference TRBV11-2 and TRBJ2-1, reads EAGVAQSPRYKIIEKRQSVAFWCNPISGHATLYWYQQILGQGPKLLIQFQNNGVVDDSQLPKDRFSAERLKGVDSTLKIQPAKLEDSAVYLCASSLDPRTSGKNNEQFFGPGTRLTVL.

This clone was detected only a few times. The chain carries TRBV12-3 or TRBV12-4 and TRBJ2-1, with 9 bases identical to TRBD1. This CDR3 comprises 14 residues. V shed 7 bases, J shed 9 bases, and the junction held 10 bases outside the gene matches. The CDR3 here is CASTPGTGSGEQFF. CDR3 coding DNA: TGTGCCAGCACCCCCGGGACAGGGTCGGGTGAGCAGTTCTTC.

This clone was counted ten times or more. The chain recombines TRBV6-1 with TRBJ2-1, with 11 bases identical to TRBD2. The CDR3 is 15 amino acids. Germline CDR1 and CDR2: MNHNS and SASEGT. The V segment lost 5 bases and the J segment 8 bases; nucleotides outside the gene matches: 8. CDR3 amino acids: CASSSTSGSRYEQFF. The CDR3 bases are TGTGCCAGCAGTTCCACTAGCGGGAGTCGGTATGAGCAGTTCTTC.

The genes are TRBV30 and TRBJ2-7; TRBD2 agrees at 11 bases. This CDR3 region has 13 residues. V lost 1 base, J lost 8 bases, and 4 bases stayed unmatched. The germline V gene encodes CDR1 GTSNPN and CDR2 SVGIG (reference sequence). DNA of the CDR3: TGTGCCTGGAGTGCGCGGACTAGCGGGCAGCAGTACTTC. This gives the protein CAWSARTSGQQYF.